These T cell receptor beta chains were read from a single sample in a study of regulatory T cells in long-lasting Graves disease. Via MiXCR, TCRdb re-called the multiplex PCR reads, giving one row per CDR3 protein. Of roughly 500,000 distinct CDR3 sequences listed, roughly 23% are singletons. Here the sequenced sample was peripheral blood mononuclear cells (PBMCs), taken when the disease was refractory, from a patient treated with antithyroid drugs. These receptors originate from a female donor with Graves disease. Both conserved end residues are part of each CDR3. A D gene is named only where the DNA matches it firmly. Some rows mark clone size as missing; the rest say once, few, many or name a class of expanded clone.

>.|TRBV10-2|15|TRBJ1-2|.
TGCGCCAGCAGTGGTTCCCAGGGCTCCCGGGGAGGCTACACCTTC
CASSGSQGSRGGYTF
>TRBD1|TRBV28|13|TRBJ1-2|many
TGTGCCAGCACAGAGGACAGGGTGTATGGCTACACCTTC
CASTEDRVYGYTF
>.|TRBV14|14|TRBJ1-2|.
TGTGCCAGCAGCCAACGGGACAATAACTATGGCTACACCTTC
CASSQRDNNYGYTF
>TRBD1|TRBV13|15|TRBJ1-2|many
TGTGCCAGCAGCTTAGAGGGACAGGGTAACTATGGCTGCACCTTC
CASSLEGQGNYGCTF
>TRBD1|TRBV28|14|TRBJ2-7|many
TGTGCCAGCAGGTTCGCAGGGGGCTCCTACGAGCAGTACTTC
CASRFAGGSYEQYF
>.|TRBV19|14|TRBJ2-7|.
TGTGCCAGTAGTACCTCTCAGTCCCCCTACGAGCAGTACTTC
CASSTSQSPYEQYF
>TRBD1|TRBV28|16|TRBJ1-2|many
TGTGCCAGCAGTGTCCCCAAGGGGGCAGGGGACTTTGGCTACACCTTC
CASSVPKGAGDFGYTF
>TRBD1|TRBV28|15|TRBJ1-2|.
TGTGCCAGCAGAGTGTCCGGGACAGGGTACTATGGCTACACCTTC
CASRVSGTGYYGYTF
>TRBD1|TRBV12-3/TRBV12-4|16|TRBJ2-5|.
TGTGCCAGCAGTCACCTACCTTATGGACAGGGGGAGACCCAGTACTTC
CASSHLPYGQGETQYF
>.|TRBV4-3|13|TRBJ1-4|.
TGCGCCAGCAGCCGGGAGTTTGAAGAAAAACTGTTTTTT
CASSREFEEKLFF
>.|TRBV7-2|16|TRBJ2-4|.
TGTGCCAGCAGCACAGGAGGGGGTATAGCCAAAAACATTCAGTACTTC
CASSTGGGIAKNIQYF
>.|TRBV12-3/TRBV12-4|13|TRBJ1-1|many
TGTGCCAGCAGTTTGGTGGGGTACAGTGAAGCTTTCTTT
CASSLVGYSEAFF
>.|TRBV7-2|16|TRBJ1-6|.
TGTGCCAGCAGCCCGACCCGGGTCCGGGGGGGATCACCCCTCCACTTT
CASSPTRVRGGSPLHF
>TRBD1|TRBV3-1|13|TRBJ1-1|.
TGTGCCAGCAGCGGAGACAGGGGCCCTGAAGCTTTCTTT
CASSGDRGPEAFF
>.|TRBV20-1|12|TRBJ2-7|.
TGCAGTGCTGGACCCGGAGGCCACGAGCAGTACTTC
CSAGPGGHEQYF
>.|TRBV20-1|13|TRBJ2-7|many
TGCAGTGCTAGAGACCCCCATTCCTACGAGCAGTACTTC
CSARDPHSYEQYF
>TRBD2|TRBV29-1|15|TRBJ2-7|many
TGCAGCGTGCACGGACTAGCGGGAGGGCCCTACGAGCAGTACTTC
CSVHGLAGGPYEQYF
>.|TRBV6-2/TRBV6-3|14|TRBJ1-1|.
TGTGCCAGCAGTTATACGGCAGGACCCAATGAAGCTTTCTTT
CASSYTAGPNEAFF
>.|TRBV28|13|TRBJ2-7|many
TGTGCCAGCACTCCCGGGACCGTTTACGAGCAGTACTTC
CASTPGTVYEQYF
>TRBD1|TRBV6-5|15|TRBJ1-2|few
TGTGCCAGCAGTTCCAATACAGGGGTTCACTATGGCTACACCTTC
CASSSNTGVHYGYTF
>.|TRBV6-2/TRBV6-3|14|TRBJ1-5|few
TGTGCCAGCAGTACGGGGGGAACGAATCAGCCCCAGCATTTT
CASSTGGTNQPQHF
>TRBD2|TRBV29-1|14|TRBJ2-7|.
TGCAGCGCCGCCGGGACTAGCAAAACCCACGAGCAGTACTTC
CSAAGTSKTHEQYF
>.|TRBV2|12|TRBJ2-7|many
TGTGCCAGCCAAGGGGGGGTCTACGAGCAGTACTTC
CASQGGVYEQYF
>.|TRBV6-1|14|TRBJ2-7|many
TGTGCCACCACACGAGGGGGTCGGTCCTACGAGCAGTACTTC
CATTRGGRSYEQYF
>TRBD2|TRBV13|18|TRBJ2-7|.
TGTGCCAGCAGCTTAGGCTTGGGACTAGCGGGGCGCTCCTACGAGCAGTACTTC
CASSLGLGLAGRSYEQYF
>.|TRBV6-4|14|TRBJ2-2|.
TGTGCCAGCACTCCGAGGGGTTTTCCCGGGGAGCTGTTTTTT
CASTPRGFPGELFF
>.|TRBV4-3|12|TRBJ1-2|many
TGCGCCAGCAGCCAAGGTCCGGTGGCCTACACCTTC
CASSQGPVAYTF
>TRBD1|TRBV20-1|12|TRBJ1-1|few
TGCAGGGTGACAGGGGTCGACACTGAAGCTTTCTTT
CRVTGVDTEAFF
>.|TRBV19|15|TRBJ1-1|many
TGTGCCAGTAGTATAGGATCAGGATGGAGCACTGAAGCTTTCTTT
CASSIGSGWSTEAFF
>TRBD2|TRBV20-1|14|TRBJ2-5|.
TGCAGTGGCGGACTAGCGGGGGGACAAGAGACCCAGTACTTC
CSGGLAGGQETQYF
>.|TRBV6-1|15|TRBJ1-5|many
TGTGCCAGCAGTGAATCATGGGGGGCCAGTCAGCCCCAGCATTTT
CASSESWGASQPQHF
>TRBD1|TRBV15|15|TRBJ1-5|.
TGTGCCACCAGCAGAGCCGGGACAGGGAGTGAGCCCCAGCATTTT
CATSRAGTGSEPQHF
>TRBD1|TRBV20-1|14|TRBJ1-6|many
TGCAGTGCCACGACAGGGGAGCCTAATTCACCCCTCCACTTT
CSATTGEPNSPLHF
>.|TRBV5-1|14|TRBJ2-7|once
TGCGCCAGCAGCTTGGGAAGTCCATCCTACGAGCAGTACTTC
CASSLGSPSYEQYF
>TRBD1|TRBV28|16|TRBJ1-2|.
TGTGCCAGCAGTTTCACTCGGTCCCAGGGGGCTCTGGGCTACACCTTC
CASSFTRSQGALGYTF
>.|TRBV2|14|TRBJ2-1|.
TGTGCCAGCACCTGGGACTTACCGGCCTATGAGCAGTTCTTC
CASTWDLPAYEQFF
>TRBD2|TRBV7-2|16|TRBJ2-2|many
TGTGCCAGCAGCTTAGGGACTAGCGGACGGACCGGGGAGCTGTTTTTT
CASSLGTSGRTGELFF
>.|TRBV18|15|TRBJ1-5|few
TGTGCCAGCTCACCAACTACAGGGTTCAATCAGCCCCAGCATTTT
CASSPTTGFNQPQHF
>.|TRBV29-1|12|TRBJ1-2|many
TGCAGCGTCGCCCGGGGGGTCTATGGCTACACCTTC
CSVARGVYGYTF
>.|TRBV12-3/TRBV12-4|14|TRBJ1-3|many
TGTGCCAGCAGTCGACAGTCCTCTGGAAACACCATATATTTT
CASSRQSSGNTIYF
>.|TRBV2|15|TRBJ1-6|many
TGTGCCACCACGCGGGACACCCCAGGGAGTTCACCCCTCCACTTT
CATTRDTPGSSPLHF
>.|TRBV12-5|14|TRBJ2-7|.
TGTGCTAGTGGTTCTAGGGGGGGCTCCTACGAGCAGTACTTC
CASGSRGGSYEQYF
>.|TRBV6-1|14|TRBJ2-2|few
TGTGCCAGCAGGCCCACTCGGAACACCGGGGAGCTGTTTTTT
CASRPTRNTGELFF
>.|TRBV5-5|16|TRBJ2-6|.
TGTGCCAGCAGCTTGTTGGTGACTGCTGGGGCCAACGTCCTGACTTTC
CASSLLVTAGANVLTF
>.|TRBV10-3|16|TRBJ1-5|many
TGTGCCATCAGCAAGGACTGGGACTATAGCAATCAGCCCCAGCATTTT
CAISKDWDYSNQPQHF